The rows below give T cell receptor beta chains drawn from one sample of a study of control samples from healthy donors and cancer patients. This table comes from immunoSEQ multiplex PCR, and its TCRdb copy is limited to in-frame clones, with some not included. This sample has about 150,000 clones, with roughly 93% found just once. Sequencing was carried out using blood. These receptors were obtained from a man younger than 35 in good health. The CDR3 runs from the conserved cysteine through the conserved F or W. The order of the fields is D gene, J gene, clone size, V gene, CDR3 protein, CDR3 DNA. A D gene is named only where the DNA matches it firmly. Some rows have no size entry. The others give once, few or many, or a class for an expanded clone.

D: -; J: TRBJ2-2; size: -; V: TRBV28; CDR3: CASSWVSEGTGELFF; DNA: TGTGCCAGCAGTTGGGTTAGCGAGGGCACCGGGGAGCTGTTTTTT
D: -; J: TRBJ2-1; size: -; V: TRBV6-5; CDR3: CASRPPGLNEQFF; DNA: TGTGCCAGCAGGCCTCCGGGACTCAATGAGCAGTTCTTC
D: TRBD2; J: TRBJ2-1; size: -; V: TRBV20-1; CDR3: CSASGVVLAGVTSYNEQFF; DNA: TGCAGTGCTAGTGGTGTTGTTCTAGCGGGAGTAACCTCCTACAATGAGCAGTTCTTC
D: -; J: TRBJ2-1; size: -; V: TRBV4-3; CDR3: CASSQDLTGNPQVEQFF; DNA: TGCGCCAGCAGCCAAGATCTAACTGGAAACCCCCAGGTTGAGCAGTTCTTC
D: -; J: TRBJ2-7; size: -; V: TRBV7-9; CDR3: CASSSRLEDEQYF; DNA: TGTGCCAGCAGCTCACGACTAGAGGACGAGCAGTACTTC
D: -; J: TRBJ1-6; size: -; V: TRBV7-2; CDR3: CASSLLGGKVHF; DNA: TGTGCCAGCAGCTTATTGGGCGGAAAAGTCCACTTT
D: TRBD1; J: TRBJ1-3; size: -; V: TRBV5-1; CDR3: CASRQGKSSGNTIYF; DNA: TGCGCCAGTAGACAGGGAAAGAGCTCTGGAAACACCATATATTTT
D: TRBD1; J: TRBJ1-2; size: -; V: TRBV7-3; CDR3: CASSPTGIDGYTF; DNA: TGTGCCAGCAGCCCGACAGGGATCGATGGCTACACCTTC
D: TRBD1; J: TRBJ2-7; size: -; V: TRBV7-8; CDR3: CASSSNRGKVYEQYF; DNA: TGTGCCAGCAGCTCAAACAGGGGAAAAGTCTACGAGCAGTACTTC
D: TRBD1; J: TRBJ1-4; size: -; V: TRBV29-1; CDR3: CSAQDRALKKLFF; DNA: TGCAGCGCCCAGGACAGGGCCTTGAAAAAACTGTTTTTT
D: -; J: TRBJ1-1; size: -; V: TRBV10-1; CDR3: CASSETPGTEAFF; DNA: TGCGCCAGCAGTGAAACCCCGGGGACTGAAGCTTTCTTT
D: -; J: TRBJ1-1; size: -; V: TRBV6-5; CDR3: CAGIKVGVNTEAFF; DNA: TGTGCCGGAATTAAAGTAGGGGTGAACACTGAAGCTTTCTTT
D: TRBD1; J: TRBJ2-6; size: -; V: TRBV11-2; CDR3: CASSLGAGGFSGANVLTF; DNA: TGTGCCAGCAGCTTAGGGGCAGGGGGCTTTTCAGGGGCCAACGTCCTGACTTTC
D: TRBD2; J: TRBJ2-7; size: -; V: TRBV27; CDR3: CASSGTSGPYEQYF; DNA: TGTGCCAGCAGTGGGACTAGCGGTCCATACGAGCAGTACTTC
D: TRBD1; J: TRBJ2-7; size: -; V: TRBV6-5; CDR3: CASGQGCYEQYF; DNA: TGTGCCAGCGGACAGGGTTGCTACGAGCAGTACTTC
D: -; J: TRBJ2-7; size: -; V: TRBV5-6; CDR3: CASSLAGTYEQYF; DNA: TGTGCCAGCAGCTTGGCCGGGACCTACGAGCAGTACTTC
D: -; J: TRBJ2-1; size: -; V: TRBV9; CDR3: CASSVGGRYNEQFF; DNA: TGTGCCAGCAGCGTAGGTGGGAGGTACAATGAGCAGTTCTTC
D: TRBD1; J: TRBJ1-4; size: -; V: TRBV6-6; CDR3: CASSPQGPMATNEKLFF; DNA: TGTGCCAGCAGTCCACAGGGGCCAATGGCAACTAATGAAAAACTGTTTTTT
D: TRBD1; J: TRBJ2-2; size: once; V: TRBV6-5; CDR3: CASRAGTGRFGELFF; DNA: TGTGCCAGCAGGGCAGGGACAGGGAGGTTCGGGGAGCTGTTTTTT
D: TRBD2; J: TRBJ2-5; size: -; V: TRBV7-6; CDR3: CASSLARSGRPEETQYF; DNA: TGTGCCAGCAGCTTAGCGCGTAGCGGGAGGCCCGAAGAGACCCAGTACTTC
D: TRBD1; J: TRBJ1-1; size: -; V: TRBV23-1; CDR3: CASSQSGTGATEAFF; DNA: TGCGCCAGCAGTCAATCCGGGACAGGGGCCACTGAAGCTTTCTTT
D: -; J: TRBJ1-4; size: -; V: TRBV5-1; CDR3: CATSQTATNEKLFF; DNA: TGCGCCACCTCCCAAACTGCAACTAATGAAAAACTGTTTTTT
D: -; J: TRBJ2-1; size: -; V: TRBV7-9; CDR3: CASSLTTVRQQFF; DNA: TGTGCCAGCAGCTTGACTACAGTGCGTCAGCAGTTCTTC
D: TRBD2; J: TRBJ2-5; size: -; V: TRBV7-9; CDR3: CASRVVRGRSGDETQYF; DNA: TGTGCCAGCAGAGTCGTCCGGGGGAGGAGCGGGGATGAGACCCAGTACTTC
D: -; J: TRBJ1-3; size: once; V: TRBV18; CDR3: CASSPQGSGNTIYF; DNA: TGTGCCAGCTCACCACAGGGGTCTGGAAACACCATATATTTT
D: -; J: TRBJ1-1; size: -; V: TRBV5-5; CDR3: CASSFDLNTEAFF; DNA: TGTGCCAGCAGCTTTGACCTAAACACTGAAGCTTTCTTT
D: -; J: TRBJ2-7; size: -; V: TRBV20-1; CDR3: CSARFSSEQYF; DNA: TGCAGTGCTAGATTTTCCAGCGAGCAGTACTTC
D: -; J: TRBJ2-7; size: -; V: TRBV6-2/TRBV6-3; CDR3: CASSYSSYEQYF; DNA: TGTGCCAGCAGTTACTCGTCCTACGAGCAGTACTTC
D: -; J: TRBJ2-1; size: -; V: TRBV11-3; CDR3: CASSLEGDHEQFF; DNA: TGTGCCAGCAGCTTAGAAGGGGACCATGAGCAGTTCTTC